One and the same sample provided the 10 T cell receptor beta chains below, sequenced in a study of blood T cells in healthy people across ages. Alongside a J-beta primer mix, a sample-barcoded 5' primer served in a second PCR lasting 7 to 11 cycles. TCRdb used MiXCR to reprocess the 5' RACE reads, holding one entry per CDR3 protein. The sample consists of about 800,000 distinct CDR3 sequences, about three fifths of them appearing once. The sequenced sample consisted of blood. These receptors were taken from a man aged 25-45 years in good health.

The chain couples TRBV27 to TRBJ2-7; D is undetermined. Germline lookup yields CDR1 MNHEY and CDR2 SMNVEV (reference sequence). CDR3 length: 13 amino acids. V was clipped by 4 bases and J by 5 bases, with 12 bases between them. The CDR3: CASSSIGRNEQYF. DNA of the CDR3: TGTGCCAGCAGTTCTATCGGACGCAACGAGCAGTACTTC.

This clonotype has just a few counts. The chain recombines TRBV7-8 with TRBJ2-7, with 8 bases identical to TRBD1. The CDR3 runs to 15 residues. From germline, CDR1 is SGHVS and CDR2 FQNEAQ. Losses at the gene ends were 5 bases for V and 2 bases for J; bases not matched to a gene: 8. DNA of the CDR3: TGTGCCAGCAGCCGAATGGGACAGGCCACCTACGAGCAGTACTTC. As protein: CASSRMGQATYEQYF.

The rearrangement joins TRBV11-2 to TRBJ2-7, with 13 bases lining up with TRBD2. Per germline, CDR1 SGHAT and CDR2 FQNNGV. The CDR3 covers 19 residues. V lost 5 bases to trimming and J lost 0 bases; unmatched junction nucleotides: 13. The CDR3 sequence: CASSQTGLAGVKGSYEQYF. The CDR3 bases are TGTGCCAGCAGCCAAACAGGACTAGCGGGAGTGAAGGGCTCCTACGAGCAGTACTTC.

The rearrangement links TRBV15 to TRBJ1-2; 11 nucleotides match TRBD1. CDR3 length: 14 residues. Germline-derived CDR1 and CDR2 are LNHNV and YYDKDF (reference sequence). The V and J ends lost 7 bases and 5 bases, in that order; junction bases with no gene match: 6. The CDR3 DNA is TGTGCCACCAACACGGGACAGGGGGGGTATGGCTACACCTTC. Translated, it gives CATNTGQGGYGYTF.

V gene TRBV7-9 combines with J gene TRBJ2-7; D remains unclear. Looked up from germline, CDR1 is SEHNR and CDR2 is FQNEAQ (reference sequence). V was clipped by 1 base and J by 6 bases, with 10 bases between them. The CDR3 sequence is 13 residues long. CDR3 sequence: CASSLERGLEQYF. For the CDR3, the DNA is TGTGCCAGCAGCTTAGAACGCGGCCTCGAGCAGTACTTC.

The gene calls are TRBV5-1 and TRBJ2-7; tentatively, D is TRBD1 (6 bases). V lost 0 bases and J lost 7, with 14 bases in between. CDR1 and CDR2 (germline): SGHRS, YFSETQ. The CDR3 runs 14 residues. The CDR3: CASSLGDTRWEQYF. The CDR3 DNA is TGCGCCAGCAGCTTGGGGGACACTCGGTGGGAGCAGTACTTC.

This clonotype was seen only once. The chain links TRBV7-2 to TRBJ2-4, with TRBD2 matching 8 bases. The DNA end lines up better with TRBJ2-7; the J call may be wrong. The germline CDR1 and CDR2 sequences are SGHTA and FQGNSA. The length of the CDR3 is 12 residues. CDR3 loop: CASSTGGDEQYF. The CDR3 region has the DNA TGTGCCAGCAGCACCGGGGGGGACGAGCAGTACTTC.

This chain uses TRBV18 with TRBJ2-3; no clear D. The germline CDR1 and CDR2 sequences are KGHSH and LQKENI. CDR3 size: 12 residues. The germline V and J ends were trimmed by 8 bases and 2 bases, with 8 bases remaining between them. CDR3 amino acids: CASLPDTDTQYF. The CDR3 coding sequence is TGTGCCAGCCTACCGGACACAGATACGCAGTATTTT.

V is TRBV20-1 and J is TRBJ2-5; 8 nucleotides align to TRBD2. The CDR3 has 13 amino acids. Losses at the gene ends were 5 bases for V and 4 bases for J; bases not matched to a gene: 6. Germline lookup yields CDR1 DFQATT and CDR2 SNEGSKA (reference sequence). Written as DNA, the CDR3 is TGCAGTGCTTACAAAGCGGGGGCAGAGACCCAGTACTTC. This gives the protein CSAYKAGAETQYF.

The chain has TRBV6-5 and TRBJ2-7; D is possibly TRBD1 or TRBD2 (5 bases each). Trimming stripped 5 bases from V and 2 bases from J, with 16 bases between. The CDR3 has 15 amino acids. Germline values: CDR1 MNHEY, CDR2 SVGAGI. CDR3 loop: CASSATTGTTYEQYF. The CDR3 DNA follows: TGTGCCAGCAGTGCGACAACCGGGACCACCTACGAGCAGTACTTC.